This T cell receptor (beta chain) comes out of a study of T-cell reconstitution after alpha-beta-depleted transplantation in children. Study results and limitations: The study traced high day-60 TCRbeta diversity in some patients to surviving recipient T cells and thymic progenitors. Most T-cell counts and diversity one year after the transplant came from T cells that were newly produced. Expanded graft clones, several hundred of them, were reportedly the source of alpha-beta T cells about two months after transplant.

From germline, CDR1 is SNHLY and CDR2 FYNNEI. This CDR3 is 18 amino acids long. V was pared by 6 bases and J by 5 bases, with 14 bases of the junction left unmatched. For this clonotype: Its antigen is unidentified.

Unique molecular identifiers were incorporated when the TCRbeta library was constructed. TCRdb recomputed calls from the PCR reads with MiXCR, one row per CDR3 protein. Here the sample spans 500,000 to 750,000 distinct CDR3 sequences, more than 20% being singletons. The specimen comprised PBMCs, sampled before TCRalphabeta/CD19-depleted stem cell transplant. The chain uses TRBV2 and TRBJ2-1, with 12 bases identical to TRBD2. This receptor was taken from a boy in the first two years of life with Wiskott-Aldrich syndrome, due to receive a stem cell transplant. Written as DNA, the CDR3 is TGTGCCAGCAGACATAACTTTCGGACTAGCGGGAAGAACAATGAGCAGTTCTTC. This gives the protein CASRHNFRTSGKNNEQFF.